These T cell receptor beta chains were read from a single sample in a study of CD8+ T cells in alopecia areata. The repertoire was sequenced with immunoSEQ multiplex PCR; TCRdb's copy has only in-frame clones and lacks some. The repertoire includes some 190,000 clones, 50% to 70% of them detected once, and roughly 1.3% sits in the top ten. This specimen was CD4+ T cells sorted from blood, taken around week 50, from a patient treated with tofacitinib. The receptor source for this set is a human donor with alopecia areata. Each CDR3 is given with its conserved first and last residue.

j_call: TRBJ2-7; v_call: TRBV30; cdr3_aa: CASRDSSSYEQYF
j_call: TRBJ1-1; v_call: TRBV30; cdr3_aa: CAWSVPGLGGTEAFF
j_call: TRBJ2-5; v_call: TRBV30; cdr3_aa: CAWNQAGVHETQYF
j_call: TRBJ2-1; v_call: TRBV27; cdr3_aa: CASSQTGTNYNEQFF
j_call: TRBJ2-2; v_call: TRBV5-1; cdr3_aa: CASSLRGPNTGELFF
j_call: TRBJ1-2; v_call: TRBV29-1; cdr3_aa: CSVDRPRPLYGYTF
j_call: TRBJ2-3; v_call: TRBV5-4; cdr3_aa: CASSPRSGGSGTDTQYF
j_call: TRBJ1-2; v_call: TRBV2; cdr3_aa: CASSELGQGNYGYTF
j_call: TRBJ1-4; v_call: TRBV29-1; cdr3_aa: CSVRRGLNEKLFF
j_call: TRBJ2-1; v_call: TRBV29-1; cdr3_aa: CSVGTRTYNEQFF
j_call: TRBJ2-7; v_call: TRBV6-5; cdr3_aa: CASSVGQGRIYEQYF
j_call: TRBJ2-5; v_call: TRBV12-5; cdr3_aa: CASGLNHGGTVETQYF
j_call: TRBJ1-2; v_call: TRBV30; cdr3_aa: CAWSVPGQGHYGYTF
j_call: TRBJ2-3; v_call: TRBV27; cdr3_aa: CASRRGAGPYTDTQYF
j_call: TRBJ1-6; v_call: TRBV30; cdr3_aa: CAWSANLSPLHF
j_call: TRBJ2-5; v_call: TRBV15; cdr3_aa: CATSRDVYQETQYF